These T cell receptor beta chains were read from a single sample in a study of blood T cell repertoires in COVID-19. TCRdb's table, derived via immunoSEQ multiplex PCR, lists solely in-frame clones and lacks some. The table includes about 210,000 clones, over 80% detected once. The sample taken for sequencing was PBMCs or T cells enriched from blood (not recorded which). The receptors were gathered from a man aged 18 to 29 with acute COVID-19. CDR3s include the opening cysteine and the closing phenylalanine or tryptophan.

>TRBV4-3|TRBJ1-2
CASRDRGEDGYTF
>TRBV9|TRBJ2-3
CASSVTPGGPTDTQYF
>TRBV7-8|TRBJ1-1
CASSLVLGGWTEAFF
>TRBV11-2|TRBJ2-3
CASSPWSGTSTDTQYF
>TRBV5-1|TRBJ2-3
CASSLVTSGSTDTQYF
>TRBV30|TRBJ2-3
CAWSSWTSGTDTQYF
>TRBV6-4|TRBJ2-7
CASSDPRTGVEQYF
>TRBV7-3|TRBJ2-7
CASSGEGTNYEQYF
>TRBV13|TRBJ2-7
CASSGDRADEQYF
>TRBV7-9|TRBJ2-7
CASSLGGGLDYEQYF
>TRBV30|TRBJ1-1
CAWSVLDSSVTEAFF
>TRBV6-1|TRBJ1-3
CASSEVRFPGNTIYF
>TRBV19|TRBJ1-1
CASSIFPGDTEAFF
>TRBV29-1|TRBJ1-2
CSVDGRVSDGYTF
>TRBV3-1/TRBV3-2|TRBJ2-7
CASSQREQVSEQYF
>TRBV14|TRBJ1-2
CASSQQEVGYTF
>TRBV28|TRBJ2-2
CASSPSVTGELFF
>TRBV25-1|TRBJ2-7
CASSESLERTSYEQYF
>TRBV5-5|TRBJ1-3
CASSSRDTGNTIYF
>TRBV10-3|TRBJ1-3
CASFQGLLSSGNTIYF
>TRBV9|TRBJ1-2
CASSLRPGQRDYGYTF
>TRBV3-1/TRBV3-2|TRBJ1-1
CASSQGVRGETEAFF
>TRBV9|TRBJ2-5
CASSVDGTHQETQYF
>TRBV28|TRBJ1-5
CASTAIYRGSGSNQPQHF
>TRBV19|TRBJ1-5
CASTVALNNQPQHF
>TRBV6-4|TRBJ2-2
CASSDSGTSNTGELFF
>TRBV7-9|TRBJ2-1
CASSPGQSLAGGPVNEQFF
>TRBV19|TRBJ1-2
CASSIDPPAGYGYTF
>TRBV10-1|TRBJ2-3
CASSSGGPDTQYF
>TRBV28|TRBJ1-2
CASMVGRDYGYTF
>TRBV7-2|TRBJ2-5
CASSSPQGKETQYF
>TRBV15|TRBJ2-7
CATSKYQGGFEDEQYF
>TRBV9|TRBJ2-1
CASSASGIVNEQFF
>TRBV28|TRBJ2-4
CASSLPNTPGIQYF
>TRBV7-2|TRBJ1-2
CASSLELGRGYTF
>TRBV28|TRBJ2-1
CASSPSGAYNEQFF
>TRBV5-4|TRBJ2-1
CASSPPGSSGRIHNEQFF
>TRBV4-2|TRBJ1-6
CASSQGGGRSPLHF
>TRBV7-2|TRBJ1-5
CASSLYTGTTSQPQHF